The 8 T cell receptor beta chains presented below share a single source sample, sequenced in a study of blood T cell repertoires in COVID-19. Repertoires were generated with immunoSEQ multiplex PCR, while TCRdb's copy carries only in-frame clones and drops some. Here the sample spans tens of thousands of clones, around 84% being singletons. Specimen: peripheral blood. These receptors all come from a woman aged 80 or over in a cohort sampled during active or convalescent COVID-19.

This chain connects TRBV10-3 to TRBJ2-3; D is uncertain. The CDR3 has 14 residues. The ends were cut back, 4 bases at V and 0 bases at J, with 8 bases in the middle. Germline CDR1 reads ENHRY; CDR2 reads SYGVKD. Written as DNA, the CDR3 is TGTGCCATCAGTGGACTGGGTAGCACAGATACGCAGTATTTT. It codes for CAISGLGSTDTQYF.

This chain connects TRBV5-6 to TRBJ2-1, with 10 bases matching TRBD2. The CDR3 has 16 residues. V dropped 4 bases and J dropped 7; count of bases not matched to a gene: 11. Germline V lookup: CDR1 SGHDT, CDR2 YYEEEE. This chain's CDR3 is CASSRRGLAASNEQFF. CDR3 DNA sequence: TGTGCCAGCAGCCGAAGAGGACTAGCGGCCTCTAATGAGCAGTTCTTC.

A remark on this clone: A junction boundary mismatches the germline segment, possibly from a read error. This chain connects TRBV7-7 to TRBJ1-5; D remains unclear. CDR1 is SSHAT, CDR2 FNYEAQ, per germline (reference sequence). This CDR3 spans 13 amino acids. The CDR3 sequence is CASSLAINQPQHF. Here the CDR3 DNA reads TGTGCTAGCAGCTTAGCCATCAATCAGCCCCAGCATTTT.

This clone occurred once. The V gene is TRBV5-1, the J gene TRBJ2-7, with 10 positions matching TRBD2. CDR1 SGHRS and CDR2 YFSETQ come from the germline V gene. The trim removed 1 base at V and 3 bases at J, leaving 7 bases unmatched. The CDR3 has 16 amino acids. CDR3 region: CASSLILAGAGYEQYF. The CDR3 DNA reads as TGCGCCAGCAGCTTGATCCTAGCGGGAGCGGGCTACGAGCAGTACTTC. The full variable domain, in which reference TRBV5-1 and TRBJ2-7 provide the parts outside the CDR3, is KAGVTQTPRYLIKTRGQQVTLSCSPISGHRSVSWYQQTPGQGLQFLFEYFSETQRNKGNFPGRFSGRQFSNSRSEMNVSTLELGDSALYLCASSLILAGAGYEQYFGPGTRLTVT.

The rearrangement links TRBV7-9 to TRBJ2-1, with TRBD2 matching over 12 bases. The trim removed 7 bases at V and 9 bases at J, leaving 7 bases unmatched. This CDR3 spans 14 amino acids. Germline values: CDR1 SEHNR, CDR2 FQNEAQ (reference sequence). CDR3 nucleotide sequence: TGTGCCAGCAACCCGACTAGCGGGAGTCTTGAGCAGTTCTTC. This gives the protein CASNPTSGSLEQFF. Full variable domain (remainder filled in from reference TRBV7-9 and TRBJ2-1): DTGVSQNPRHKITKRGQNVTFRCDPISEHNRLYWYRQTLGQGPEFLTYFQNEAQLEKSRLLSDRFSAERPKGSFSTLEIQRTEQGDSAMYLCASNPTSGSLEQFFGPGTRLTVL.

CDR3 DNA: TGTGCCAGCAGCCAAGGGGGGGCGGGAGTGGACTATGGCTACACCTTC. Amino acid sequence: CASSQGGAGVDYGYTF. The chain is built from TRBV4-2 and TRBJ1-2; D might be TRBD1 (6 bases). The CDR3 sequence is 16 residues long. In germline, CDR1 is LGHNA, CDR2 YNFKEQ. V was trimmed by 1 base and J by 3 bases, leaving 15 bases between them.

The chain couples TRBV6-5 to TRBJ1-5; D is unresolved. CDR1 is MNHEY and CDR2 is SVGAGI in the germline V gene. The CDR3 runs 15 residues. V was trimmed by 0 bases and J by 2 bases, leaving 8 bases between them. The DNA for the CDR3 is TGTGCCAGCAGTTACTCGATCGGGGGCAATCAGCCCCAGCATTTT. This sequence encodes CASSYSIGGNQPQHF.

This rearrangement joins TRBV24-1 to TRBJ2-3; D gene ambiguous. V was clipped by 9 bases and J by 4 bases, with 7 bases between them. Germline V gene data show CDR1 as KGHDR and CDR2 as SFDVKD. The CDR3 is 11 residues long. CDR3 amino acids: CATGLSDTQYF. In nucleotides, the CDR3 is TGTGCCACCGGCCTTTCAGATACGCAGTATTTT.